This note documents a single T cell receptor beta chain sequence. The CDR3 length is 20 residues. J gave up 1 base and V 0 bases, and 10 bases lay outside the gene matches. Germline loops: CDR1 MNHNS, CDR2 SASEGT. Here immunoSEQ multiplex PCR was the method, and the copy in TCRdb shows in-frame clones only, minus some. This sample yields around 730,000 clones, of which approximately 85% are seen a single time; about 0.011% belongs to the top ten. These data originate in a study of shared T cell receptors in the human thymus. The sample was also reused in another study, on human thymus T cells. That report adds: Immunologically healthy infants in Finland undergoing congenital heart defect surgery were the donors. Resections from corrective heart surgery supplied the thymus tissue.

This TCR was sampled from a girl under three years old with a congenital heart defect. The sequenced sample consisted of thymocytes. The chain recombines TRBV6-1 with TRBJ2-1; TRBD2 aligns across 12 bases. The DNA of the CDR3 is TGTGCCAGCAGTGAAGCGCTTCGGCTAGCGGGGGGGCCTTCCTACAATGAGCAGTTCTTC. It yields the protein CASSEALRLAGGPSYNEQFF.